A selection of T cell receptor beta chains follows, all from one sample in a study of T cells in Graves' hyperthyroidism and ophthalmopathy. Via MiXCR, TCRdb re-called the multiplex PCR reads, giving one row per CDR3 protein. The table includes more than 300,000 distinct CDR3 sequences, approximately 17% detected once. The sequenced sample was blood. These receptors originate from a man between 18 and 29 years old with Graves' ophthalmopathy. CDR3s include the opening cysteine and the closing phenylalanine or tryptophan. The D gene is left open where the match is weak. Clone size is not always given. Where it is, it says once, few, many or a class for expanded clones.

CDR3: CASSGGQGATDTQYF; DNA: TGCGCCAGCAGCGGGGGACAGGGGGCCACAGATACGCAGTATTTT; length: 15; V: TRBV5-1; J: TRBJ2-3; size: NA; D: TRBD1
CDR3: CASSYGVYTEQFF; DNA: TGTGCCAGCAGTTACGGGGTCTACACTGAGCAGTTCTTC; length: 13; V: TRBV6-5; J: TRBJ2-1; size: NA; D: NA
CDR3: CASSRFGTVLNSPLHF; DNA: TGTGCCAGCAGCCGATTCGGGACGGTTTTGAATTCACCCCTCCACTTT; length: 16; V: TRBV12-3/TRBV12-4; J: TRBJ1-6; size: few; D: NA
CDR3: CASSSRGGLAKNIQYF; DNA: TGTGCCAGCAGCTCGCGAGGCGGCCTAGCCAAAAACATTCAGTACTTC; length: 16; V: TRBV7-2; J: TRBJ2-4; size: few; D: NA
CDR3: CASSPGALKNTEAFF; DNA: TGTGCCAGCTCACCGGGGGCGCTAAAGAACACTGAAGCTTTCTTT; length: 15; V: TRBV18; J: TRBJ1-1; size: many; D: NA
CDR3: CASSPRAGTGAPDTQYF; DNA: TGCGCCAGCAGCCCTCGCGCCGGGACAGGGGCCCCAGATACGCAGTATTTT; length: 17; V: TRBV5-1; J: TRBJ2-3; size: few; D: TRBD1
CDR3: CATGLTDTQYF; DNA: TGTGCCACCGGGCTCACAGATACGCAGTATTTT; length: 11; V: TRBV24-1; J: TRBJ2-3; size: NA; D: NA
CDR3: CASTGTNTGELFF; DNA: TGTGCCAGCACCGGGACGAACACCGGGGAGCTGTTTTTT; length: 13; V: TRBV5-6; J: TRBJ2-2; size: NA; D: NA
CDR3: CASSPSRDRERTDTQYF; DNA: TGTGCCAGCAGTCCGTCCCGGGACAGGGAACGCACAGATACGCAGTATTTT; length: 17; V: TRBV6-7; J: TRBJ2-3; size: many; D: TRBD1
CDR3: CASSDGRGSGNEQFF; DNA: TGTGCCAGCAGCGACGGCAGGGGTTCGGGTAATGAGCAGTTCTTC; length: 15; V: TRBV7-7; J: TRBJ2-1; size: many; D: NA
CDR3: CASRTTSGGVEQYF; DNA: TGTGCCAGCAGAACCACTAGCGGGGGGGTCGAGCAGTACTTC; length: 14; V: TRBV12-3/TRBV12-4; J: TRBJ2-7; size: many; D: TRBD2
CDR3: CATSEQYLGGEQFF; DNA: TGTGCCACCAGTGAACAGTATCTCGGGGGTGAGCAGTTCTTC; length: 14; V: TRBV24-1; J: TRBJ2-1; size: NA; D: NA
CDR3: CASSLSGDRPYEQYF; DNA: TGTGCCAGCAGTTTATCGGGGGACAGGCCCTACGAGCAGTACTTC; length: 15; V: TRBV27; J: TRBJ2-7; size: NA; D: TRBD1
CDR3: CASWGGAYEQYF; DNA: TGCGCCAGCTGGGGGGGCGCCTACGAGCAGTACTTC; length: 12; V: TRBV10-2; J: TRBJ2-7; size: NA; D: NA
CDR3: CASSFRGGQGETQYF; DNA: TGCGCCAGCAGTTTCCGAGGGGGCCAGGGAGAGACCCAGTACTTC; length: 15; V: TRBV5-1; J: TRBJ2-5; size: many; D: TRBD1
CDR3: CASSLMSHRYEQYF; DNA: TGTGCCAGCAGCTTAATGAGCCATCGCTACGAGCAGTACTTC; length: 14; V: TRBV11-1; J: TRBJ2-7; size: many; D: NA
CDR3: CASSQPYGQANYGYTF; DNA: TGTGCCAGCAGCCAACCTTATGGACAGGCTAACTATGGCTACACCTTC; length: 16; V: TRBV3-1; J: TRBJ1-2; size: few; D: TRBD1
CDR3: CASTPSVGGVGELFF; DNA: TGTGCCAGCACTCCCTCGGTCGGGGGGGTCGGGGAGCTGTTTTTT; length: 15; V: TRBV12-3/TRBV12-4; J: TRBJ2-2; size: NA; D: TRBD2
CDR3: CASSLSRDWGTGYTF; DNA: TGTGCCAGCAGTCTATCCCGGGACTGGGGAACTGGCTACACCTTC; length: 15; V: TRBV7-9; J: TRBJ1-2; size: many; D: NA
CDR3: CSAQPDGTTQPQHF; DNA: TGCAGTGCCCAGCCCGACGGAACGACTCAGCCCCAGCATTTT; length: 14; V: TRBV20-1; J: TRBJ1-5; size: many; D: NA
CDR3: CASSAGQGNQPQHF; DNA: TGTGCCAGCAGTGCGGGACAGGGTAATCAGCCCCAGCATTTT; length: 14; V: TRBV6-2/TRBV6-3; J: TRBJ1-5; size: NA; D: TRBD1
CDR3: CASSLSPGLEYEQYF; DNA: TGTGCCAGCAGTCTAAGTCCGGGACTAGAGTACGAGCAGTACTTC; length: 15; V: TRBV11-1; J: TRBJ2-7; size: many; D: TRBD2
CDR3: CASSYSGTTTNEKLFF; DNA: TGTGCCAGCAGTTACTCCGGGACAACAACTAATGAAAAACTGTTTTTT; length: 16; V: TRBV28; J: TRBJ1-4; size: NA; D: NA
CDR3: CASSPRREHEQYF; DNA: TGTGCCAGCTCACCGCGGCGGGAGCACGAGCAGTACTTC; length: 13; V: TRBV18; J: TRBJ2-7; size: many; D: TRBD2
CDR3: CASSNPSGGRTDTQYF; DNA: TGTGCCAGCAGCAACCCTAGCGGGGGGAGGACAGATACGCAGTATTTT; length: 16; V: TRBV12-3/TRBV12-4; J: TRBJ2-3; size: many; D: TRBD2
CDR3: CSVRVLAGGTDTQYF; DNA: TGCAGCGTCCGGGTTTTAGCGGGGGGCACAGATACGCAGTATTTT; length: 15; V: TRBV29-1; J: TRBJ2-3; size: few; D: TRBD2
CDR3: CSALVRQQGYTF; DNA: TGCAGTGCGCTTGTTCGACAGCAGGGCTACACCTTC; length: 12; V: TRBV20-1; J: TRBJ1-2; size: many; D: NA
CDR3: CASSAPGQYTGELFF; DNA: TGTGCCAGCAGCGCGCCGGGACAGTACACCGGGGAGCTGTTTTTT; length: 15; V: TRBV9; J: TRBJ2-2; size: NA; D: TRBD1
CDR3: CASSYGQGFFF; DNA: TGCGCCAGCAGCTATGGACAGGGTTTTTTCTTT; length: 11; V: TRBV5-1; J: TRBJ1-1; size: NA; D: TRBD1
CDR3: CSARDPGKADSPLHF; DNA: TGCAGTGCTAGAGATCCGGGAAAGGCGGACTCACCCCTCCACTTT; length: 15; V: TRBV20-1; J: TRBJ1-6; size: NA; D: NA
CDR3: CATSRGQYTEAFF; DNA: TGTGCCACCAGCAGAGGACAGTACACTGAAGCTTTCTTT; length: 13; V: TRBV15; J: TRBJ1-1; size: NA; D: NA